The 25 T cell receptor beta chains in this list originate from one sample, sequenced in a study of T cell changes during pregnancy in multiple sclerosis. Assay used: immunoSEQ multiplex PCR; TCRdb lists only in-frame clones, some missing. The data contain around 97,000 clones, 75% to 95% of them singletons. The material was peripheral blood, obtained in the second trimester of pregnancy. The receptor source for this set is a female donor in good health, enrolled as a control in a pregnancy study.

The gene calls are TRBV4-1 and TRBJ2-5; 14 positions agree with TRBD2. CDR1 and CDR2 from the germline V gene are MGHRA and YSYEKL. The CDR3 spans 17 residues. The ends lost 3 bases at V and 5 bases at J; junction bases unmatched: 8. In nucleotides, the CDR3 is TGCGCCAGCAGCCACAGACTAGCGGGGGGGCCTCTGGAGACCCAGTACTTC. Translating it yields CASSHRLAGGPLETQYF.

This rearrangement joins TRBV19 to TRBJ2-1; TRBD2 agrees at 7 bases. Germline lookup yields CDR1 LNHDA and CDR2 SQIVND (reference sequence). V lost 6 bases to trimming and J lost 8 bases; unmatched junction nucleotides: 7. CDR3 length: 13 amino acids. In nucleotides, the CDR3 is TGTGCCAGTAGCGGACTAGGTAGGCATGAGCAGTTCTTC. Amino acid sequence: CASSGLGRHEQFF.

V and J are TRBV2 and TRBJ2-7; weak D call: TRBD1 (7 bases). V was pared by 8 bases and J by 5 bases, with 16 bases between. Germline V lookup: CDR1 SNHLY, CDR2 FYNNEI. This CDR3 comprises 13 residues. The CDR3, as DNA: TGTGCCAGCGCAGGGGGGTATGGCGACGAGCAGTACTTC. Its protein product is CASAGGYGDEQYF.

The chain uses TRBV5-1 and TRBJ1-1; 9 bases match TRBD1. The CDR3 has 16 amino acids. CDR1 SGHRS and CDR2 YFSETQ come from the germline V gene. V lost 0 bases, J lost 5 bases, and 8 bases stayed unmatched. The CDR3 bases are TGCGCCAGCAGCTTGGAAGGGACAGGGTCTTATACTGAAGCTTTCTTT. Residues: CASSLEGTGSYTEAFF.

This chain links TRBV27 with TRBJ2-1; TRBD2 aligns across 9 bases. J lost 5 bases, V lost 3 bases, and 5 bases had no gene match. The germline CDR1 and CDR2 sequences are MNHEY and SMNVEV (reference sequence). The CDR3 sequence is 15 residues long. The CDR3 reads CASSLGGLANNEQFF. The CDR3 nucleotides are TGTGCCAGCAGTTTGGGGGGACTAGCAAACAATGAGCAGTTCTTC.

This clone was found a few times. This chain joins TRBV25-1 and TRBJ1-4; D ambiguous. Trimming took off 3 bases at V and 3 bases at J, with 8 bases between the two ends. CDR3 size: 14 residues. The germline CDR1 and CDR2 sequences are MGHDK and SYGVNS. CDR3 loop: CASSDARANEKLFF. CDR3 nucleotide sequence: TGTGCCAGCAGTGACGCCCGCGCTAATGAAAAACTGTTTTTT.

The chain is built from TRBV25-1 and TRBJ2-7; 7 positions agree with TRBD1. V shed 3 bases and J 2 bases; nucleotides not matched to a gene: 4. Germline-derived CDR1 and CDR2 are MGHDK and SYGVNS. The CDR3 covers 14 residues. Written as DNA, the CDR3 is TGTGCCAGCAGTGAGCCCGGGACAGCCTACGAGCAGTACTTC. It translates to CASSEPGTAYEQYF.

The chain combines TRBV4-3 with TRBJ1-5; tentatively, D is TRBD1 (5 bases). Per germline, CDR1 LGHNA and CDR2 YSLEER. There are 15 residues in the CDR3. Trimming cost V 0 bases and J 3 bases, with 9 bases left between them. Written as DNA, the CDR3 is TGCGCCAGCAGCCAAGAAGGGGCTAACAATCAGCCCCAGCATTTT. The encoded protein is CASSQEGANNQPQHF.

V gene TRBV5-4 combines with J gene TRBJ2-7, with 8 bases matching TRBD1. Losses at the gene ends were 0 bases for V and 5 bases for J; bases not matched to a gene: 7. The CDR3 is 15 amino acids. Germline V gene lookup returns CDR1 SGHNT and CDR2 YYREEE (reference sequence). The CDR3 nucleotides are TGTGCCAGCAGCTTGGCCCGACAGGGGATGAACGAGCAGTACTTC. This gives the protein CASSLARQGMNEQYF.

The chain uses TRBV5-1 and TRBJ2-6, with TRBD2 as a possible D gene (6 bases). Germline V CDR1 and CDR2: SGHRS, YFSETQ. The CDR3 is 15 amino acids. Trimming cost V 3 bases and J 1 base, with 8 bases left between them. CDR3 protein: CASSSGASGANVLTF. The CDR3 DNA is TGCGCCAGCAGCTCGGGAGCATCTGGGGCCAACGTCCTGACTTTC.

This clone was picked up one time. The chain links TRBV6-5 to TRBJ2-1, with 9 bases identical to TRBD1. Germline CDR1 and CDR2: MNHEY and SVGAGI. V gave up 6 bases and J gave up 6 bases; unmatched junction bases: 3. The CDR3 is 13 residues long. The CDR3 reads CASRPTGGNEQFF. The DNA of the CDR3 is TGTGCCAGCAGACCGACAGGGGGCAATGAGCAGTTCTTC.

CDR3 DNA sequence: TGTGCAAGTCGCTTATGGGGACAGGGAAGGTTTAACTATGGCTACACCTTC. Translating it yields CASRLWGQGRFNYGYTF. The genes are TRBV12-2 and TRBJ1-2; the table names TRBD1, a call not compared with the DNA. TRBV12-2 is classified as a pseudogene. The CDR3 is made up of 17 amino acids.

The V and J genes are TRBV19 and TRBJ2-7, with 11 positions matching TRBD1. Losses at the gene ends were 5 bases for V and 2 bases for J; bases not matched to a gene: 11. Germline-derived CDR1 and CDR2 are LNHDA and SQIVND (reference sequence). This CDR3 has 17 amino acids. Written as DNA, the CDR3 is TGTGCCAGTAGTTCCCCCTCAGGGACAGGGGGGACCTACGAGCAGTACTTC. Protein: CASSSPSGTGGTYEQYF.

This clone was recorded a few times. The chain recombines TRBV2 with TRBJ1-1; no clear D gene. V was cut by 10 bases and J by 6 bases, with 12 bases left in between. The CDR3 covers 11 residues. Germline V gives CDR1 SNHLY, CDR2 FYNNEI. The CDR3 nucleotides read TGTGCCAACTACTGGAGGTCTGAAGCTTTCTTT. This gives the protein CANYWRSEAFF.

The chain recombines TRBV2 with TRBJ2-5; 9 positions match TRBD1. V lost 2 bases and J lost 5; bases outside the gene matches: 12. The CDR3 has 17 residues. Germline V gives CDR1 SNHLY, CDR2 FYNNEI. The CDR3 loop is CASSERSLGQGGETQYF. The CDR3 DNA sequence: TGTGCCAGCAGTGAAAGAAGTTTGGGACAGGGAGGTGAGACCCAGTACTTC.

The chain carries TRBV27 and TRBJ1-2, with 7 nucleotides matching TRBD1. The ends lost 5 bases at V and 0 bases at J; junction bases unmatched: 6. There are 15 residues in the CDR3. Per the germline V gene, CDR1 is MNHEY and CDR2 is SMNVEV (reference sequence). CDR3 nucleotides: TGTGCCAGCAGTCCCCGACAGGGATCTAACTATGGCTACACCTTC. It is translated as CASSPRQGSNYGYTF.

The chain has TRBV2 and TRBJ1-1; possible D gene TRBD1, 6 bases. CDR3 length equals 12 residues. Trimming took off 8 bases at V and 0 bases at J, with 7 bases between the two ends. Germline assignment: CDR1 SNHLY and CDR2 FYNNEI. CDR3 sequence (DNA): TGTGCCAGCTACAGGGTGAACACTGAAGCTTTCTTT. It yields the protein CASYRVNTEAFF.

This rearrangement joins TRBV6-6 to TRBJ2-1, with 8 bases fitting TRBD2. J was trimmed by 8 bases and V by 2 bases; bases with no gene match: 2. The CDR3 loop spans 13 amino acids. CDR1 and CDR2 from the germline V gene are MNHNY and SVGAGI (reference sequence). For the CDR3, the DNA is TGTGCCAGCAGTTACCCGGGAGGGGATGAGCAGTTCTTC. It translates to CASSYPGGDEQFF.

V gene TRBV10-3 combines with J gene TRBJ2-6, with D possibly being TRBD2 (6 bases). The ends were cut back, 10 bases at V and 0 bases at J, with 7 bases in the middle. In germline, CDR1 is ENHRY, CDR2 SYGVKD. There are 13 residues in the CDR3. DNA for the CDR3: TGTGCCACCGGGGGCTCTGGGGCCAACGTCCTGACTTTC. This encodes CATGGSGANVLTF.

The chain's CDR3 is CASSFDLPRWNTEAFF. In nucleotides, the CDR3 is TGTGCCAGCAGCTTTGATTTACCCAGGTGGAACACTGAAGCTTTCTTT. This rearrangement joins TRBV5-4 to TRBJ1-1; D not certain. This CDR3 contains 16 residues. Trimming removed 2 bases at V and 1 base at J, with 15 bases between. Germline lookup yields CDR1 SGHNT and CDR2 YYREEE (reference sequence). The full variable domain, rest sourced from reference TRBV5-4 and TRBJ1-1, is ETGVTQSPTHLIKTRGQQVTLRCSSQSGHNTVSWYQQALGQGPQFIFQYYREEENGRGNFPPRFSGLQFPNYSSELNVNALELDDSALYLCASSFDLPRWNTEAFFGQGTRLTVV.

This clone was detected a few times. The chain uses TRBV9 and TRBJ2-1, with 8 bases matching TRBD2. Looked up from germline, CDR1 is SGDLS and CDR2 is YYNGEE. With 5 bases clipped from V and 6 bases from J, the junction kept 13 bases outside the gene matches. This CDR3 region has 16 residues. CDR3 in amino acids: CASSPPSGRSVNEQFF. Written as DNA, the CDR3 is TGTGCCAGCAGTCCCCCCAGCGGGAGATCGGTCAATGAGCAGTTCTTC.

The chain recombines TRBV30 with TRBJ1-2; 7 nucleotides agree with TRBD1. The V and J ends lost 4 bases and 4 bases, in that order; junction bases with no gene match: 3. CDR3 size: 12 residues. Per germline, CDR1 GTSNPN and CDR2 SVGIG (reference sequence). CDR3: CAWTTGPYGYTF. The CDR3 coding sequence is TGTGCCTGGACGACAGGGCCCTATGGCTACACCTTC.

This chain connects TRBV9 to TRBJ2-1, with TRBD1 identical over 9 bases. The CDR3 spans 14 residues. In germline, CDR1 is SGDLS, CDR2 YYNGEE. The ends lost 1 base at V and 7 bases at J; junction bases unmatched: 3. This chain's CDR3 is CASSVSDRGNEQFF. The DNA of the CDR3 is TGTGCCAGCAGCGTATCCGACAGGGGGAATGAGCAGTTCTTC.

The genes are TRBV7-2 and TRBJ2-5; D remains ambiguous. CDR3 length: 12 residues. V gave up 2 bases and J gave up 2 bases, with 3 bases separating them. The V gene's germline CDR1 is SGHTA and CDR2 FQGNSA. The CDR3 protein is CASSLQQETQYF. In DNA, the CDR3 is TGTGCCAGCAGCTTACAACAAGAGACCCAGTACTTC.

This chain links TRBV11-1 with TRBJ2-6; 10 bases agree with TRBD1. CDR3 length equals 15 residues. CDR1 and CDR2 (germline): SGHAT, FQDESV (reference sequence). V dropped 10 bases and J dropped 2; count of bases not matched to a gene: 5. The CDR3 is CATGQGVAGANVLTF. CDR3 sequence (DNA): TGTGCCACAGGACAGGGGGTAGCTGGGGCCAACGTCCTGACTTTC.